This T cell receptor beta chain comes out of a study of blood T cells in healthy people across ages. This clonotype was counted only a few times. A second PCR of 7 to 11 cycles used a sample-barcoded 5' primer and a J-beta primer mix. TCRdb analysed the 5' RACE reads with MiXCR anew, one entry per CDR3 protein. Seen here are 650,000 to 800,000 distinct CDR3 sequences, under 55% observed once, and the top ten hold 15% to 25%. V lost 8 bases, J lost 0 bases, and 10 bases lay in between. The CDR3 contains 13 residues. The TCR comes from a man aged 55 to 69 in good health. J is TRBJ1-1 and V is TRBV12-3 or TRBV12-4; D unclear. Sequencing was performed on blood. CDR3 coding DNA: TGTGCCAGCTCCAGAACTCTGAACACTGAAGCTTTCTTT. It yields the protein CASSRTLNTEAFF.